This is a list of T cell receptor beta chains from one sample in a study of cytomegalovirus exposure and HLA in healthy donors. Clones were read by immunoSEQ multiplex PCR, and TCRdb kept only the in-frame ones, dropping some. Of about 160,000 clones in the sample, around 92% were seen once. The specimen was PBMCs. The receptor set was obtained from a man aged 18 to 35 in good health and CMV-seropositive. Each CDR3 is given with its conserved first and last residue. The D gene is left open where the match is weak. Clone size is shown for a subset of rows, as once, few, many or a class of expanded clone.

D gene: TRBD1; clone size: -; J gene: TRBJ1-5; V gene: TRBV29-1; CDR3 DNA: TGCAGCGTTGTCGCAGGGGGAGGTCAGCCCCAGCATTTT; CDR3 protein: CSVVAGGGQPQHF
D gene: TRBD2; clone size: -; J gene: TRBJ2-1; V gene: TRBV7-3; CDR3 DNA: TGTGCCAGCAGCTTATTAGGGACTAGCGGGAGTCATGAGCAGTTCTTC; CDR3 protein: CASSLLGTSGSHEQFF
D gene: -; clone size: -; J gene: TRBJ1-2; V gene: TRBV15; CDR3 DNA: TGTGCCACCAGCAGGGTAGATAGTAACTATGGCTACACCTTC; CDR3 protein: CATSRVDSNYGYTF
D gene: TRBD1; clone size: -; J gene: TRBJ1-5; V gene: TRBV6-1; CDR3 DNA: TGTGCCAGCAGTGAAGGGGATATGGGGACAGCGTATAGCAATCAGCCCCAGCATTTT; CDR3 protein: CASSEGDMGTAYSNQPQHF
D gene: TRBD2; clone size: -; J gene: TRBJ2-1; V gene: TRBV5-6; CDR3 DNA: TGTGCCAGCAGCTTGACCGGGACTAGCGGGAGGAATGAGCAGTTCTTC; CDR3 protein: CASSLTGTSGRNEQFF
D gene: -; clone size: -; J gene: TRBJ1-5; V gene: TRBV7-9; CDR3 DNA: TGTGCCAGCAGCTTAGACGGAGAGGGAAGGGGCAATCAGCCCCAGCATTTT; CDR3 protein: CASSLDGEGRGNQPQHF
D gene: -; clone size: -; J gene: TRBJ2-1; V gene: TRBV4-1; CDR3 DNA: TGCGCCAGCAGCCAAGCATGGCTAGCGCGTTACAATGAGCAGTTCTTC; CDR3 protein: CASSQAWLARYNEQFF
D gene: TRBD1; clone size: -; J gene: TRBJ1-1; V gene: TRBV5-1; CDR3 DNA: TGCGCCAGCAGCTCGGGACAGGTAGGCGCTGAAGCTTTCTTT; CDR3 protein: CASSSGQVGAEAFF
D gene: -; clone size: -; J gene: TRBJ2-7; V gene: TRBV30; CDR3 DNA: TGTGCCTGGAGTCGAGGATACTCCTACGAGCAGTACTTC; CDR3 protein: CAWSRGYSYEQYF
D gene: -; clone size: once; J gene: TRBJ2-1; V gene: TRBV7-9; CDR3 DNA: TGTGCCAGCAGCCCCCCGGCCAGGGGGGTAGGCAATGAGCAGTTCTTC; CDR3 protein: CASSPPARGVGNEQFF
D gene: -; clone size: -; J gene: TRBJ1-4; V gene: TRBV10-1; CDR3 DNA: TGCGCCAGCCAAGCGGTCTATGGGGATGAAAAACTGTTTTTT; CDR3 protein: CASQAVYGDEKLFF
D gene: -; clone size: -; J gene: TRBJ2-2; V gene: TRBV23-1; CDR3 DNA: TGCGCCAGCAGTCGAGGGAAATCTGGCACCGGGGAGCTGTTTTTT; CDR3 protein: CASSRGKSGTGELFF
D gene: TRBD2; clone size: -; J gene: TRBJ2-7; V gene: TRBV5-6; CDR3 DNA: TGTGCCAGCAGCGGGGGACTAGCGGTATACGAGCAGTACTTC; CDR3 protein: CASSGGLAVYEQYF
D gene: TRBD2; clone size: -; J gene: TRBJ2-7; V gene: TRBV4-2; CDR3 DNA: TGTGCCAGCAGCCAAGAGCCTAGCGGGACCTACTACGAGCAGTACTTC; CDR3 protein: CASSQEPSGTYYEQYF
D gene: -; clone size: once; J gene: TRBJ1-5; V gene: TRBV15; CDR3 DNA: TGTGCCACCAGCAGAGATCGGGGAAATCAGCCCCAGCATTTT; CDR3 protein: CATSRDRGNQPQHF
D gene: TRBD2; clone size: -; J gene: TRBJ2-1; V gene: TRBV7-7; CDR3 DNA: TGTGCTAGCCGAGTGGGACTAGCGGGAGAAGAGCAGTTCTTC; CDR3 protein: CASRVGLAGEEQFF
D gene: -; clone size: -; J gene: TRBJ1-4; V gene: TRBV10-3; CDR3 DNA: TGTGCCATCAGTGAGAAGCGGGCCCTCGGCGATGAAAAACTGTTTTTT; CDR3 protein: CAISEKRALGDEKLFF
D gene: TRBD2; clone size: -; J gene: TRBJ2-5; V gene: TRBV18; CDR3 DNA: TGTGCCAGCTCACCACCGGGACTAGCGGAAGAGACCCAGTACTTC; CDR3 protein: CASSPPGLAEETQYF
D gene: -; clone size: -; J gene: TRBJ2-3; V gene: TRBV5-1; CDR3 DNA: TGCGCCAGCAGCTCCAAAACTCCAGATACGCAGTATTTT; CDR3 protein: CASSSKTPDTQYF
D gene: -; clone size: -; J gene: TRBJ1-5; V gene: TRBV27; CDR3 DNA: TGTGCCAGCAGTCCCCTCACGATGGGGGCAGGGCAGCCCCAGCATTTT; CDR3 protein: CASSPLTMGAGQPQHF
D gene: TRBD1; clone size: -; J gene: TRBJ2-3; V gene: TRBV5-1; CDR3 DNA: TGCGCCAGCACCCGGACAGGGGGCTACGCAGATACGCAGTATTTT; CDR3 protein: CASTRTGGYADTQYF
D gene: TRBD1; clone size: -; J gene: TRBJ1-1; V gene: TRBV27; CDR3 DNA: TGTGCCAGCAGCACCGAACCGGGACAGACGAACACTGAAGCTTTCTTT; CDR3 protein: CASSTEPGQTNTEAFF
D gene: TRBD2; clone size: -; J gene: TRBJ2-7; V gene: TRBV6-6; CDR3 DNA: TGTGCCAGCATTGGACTAGCGGACTCCTACGAGCAGTACTTC; CDR3 protein: CASIGLADSYEQYF
D gene: TRBD1; clone size: -; J gene: TRBJ2-7; V gene: TRBV6-5; CDR3 DNA: TGTGCCAGCAGTTCCGGGACAGGGTTGTCCTACGAGCAGTACTTC; CDR3 protein: CASSSGTGLSYEQYF
D gene: TRBD1; clone size: -; J gene: TRBJ2-1; V gene: TRBV7-2; CDR3 DNA: TGTGCCAGCAGCCTCCAATCCGACAGGGGGAATGAGCAGTTCTTC; CDR3 protein: CASSLQSDRGNEQFF
D gene: TRBD2; clone size: -; J gene: TRBJ2-2; V gene: TRBV10-3; CDR3 DNA: TGTGCCATCAGCAACTTAGGACTAGCAGGGACCGGGGAGCTGTTTTTT; CDR3 protein: CAISNLGLAGTGELFF
D gene: -; clone size: -; J gene: TRBJ2-1; V gene: TRBV9; CDR3 DNA: TGTGCCAGCAGCGTAGATGGCGGTAGCATAAATGAGCAGTTCTTC; CDR3 protein: CASSVDGGSINEQFF
D gene: TRBD2; clone size: -; J gene: TRBJ2-7; V gene: TRBV27; CDR3 DNA: TGTGCCAGCAGTCCCACTGGCGGGAGTGCGTACGAGCAGTACTTC; CDR3 protein: CASSPTGGSAYEQYF